This TCR beta chain was recovered during a study of blood T cell repertoires in COVID-19. Clones were read by immunoSEQ multiplex PCR, and TCRdb kept only the in-frame ones, dropping some. This table has around 310,000 clones, about 90% appearing once. This CDR3 is built from 12 residues. Per the germline V gene, CDR1 is LGHDT and CDR2 is YNNKEL (reference sequence). Turning to this clone: A junction end diverges from the germline sequence, so it may reflect a read error.

Material for sequencing was peripheral blood. The genes are TRBV3-1 (or the pseudogene TRBV3-2) and TRBJ2-5, with 7 bases aligning to TRBD1. The TCR originated in a woman in her thirties or forties with COVID-19, enrolled during active disease. CDR3 protein: CASSQATGSWNF. The CDR3, as DNA: TGTGCCAGCAGCCAAGCGACAGGGAGCTGGAACTTC.